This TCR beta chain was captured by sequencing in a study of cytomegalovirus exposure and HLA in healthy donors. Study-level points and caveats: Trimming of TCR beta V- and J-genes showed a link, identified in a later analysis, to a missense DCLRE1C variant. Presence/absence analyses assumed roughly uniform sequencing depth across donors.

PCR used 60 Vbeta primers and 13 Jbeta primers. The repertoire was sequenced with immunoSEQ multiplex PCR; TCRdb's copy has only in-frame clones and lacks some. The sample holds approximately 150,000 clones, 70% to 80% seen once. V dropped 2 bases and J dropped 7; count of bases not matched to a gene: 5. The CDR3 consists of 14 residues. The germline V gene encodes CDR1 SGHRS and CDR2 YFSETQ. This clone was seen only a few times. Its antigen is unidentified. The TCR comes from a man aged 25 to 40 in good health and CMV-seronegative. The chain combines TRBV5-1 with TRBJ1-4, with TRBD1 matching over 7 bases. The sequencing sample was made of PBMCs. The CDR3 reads CASSLGGPSEKLFF. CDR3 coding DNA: TGCGCCAGCAGCTTAGGGGGCCCCTCTGAAAAACTGTTTTTT. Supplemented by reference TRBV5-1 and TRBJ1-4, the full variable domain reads KAGVTQTPRYLIKTRGQQVTLSCSPISGHRSVSWYQQTPGQGLQFLFEYFSETQRNKGNFPGRFSGRQFSNSRSEMNVSTLELGDSALYLCASSLGGPSEKLFFGSGTQLSVL.